One sample yielded the 15 T cell receptor beta chains listed below, sequenced in a study of blood T cell repertoires in COVID-19. Profiling relied on immunoSEQ multiplex PCR, and the TCRdb table lists in-frame clones only, not all of them. The sample lists 360,000 or so clones; roughly nine tenths were seen once. The sample consisted of peripheral blood. These receptors were obtained from a woman between 55 and 75 years old with COVID-19, enrolled during active disease.

The chain recombines TRBV19 with TRBJ1-1; D gene uncertain. Germline V lookup: CDR1 LNHDA, CDR2 SQIVND (reference sequence). V shed 5 bases and J shed 0 bases, with 10 bases lying between them. The CDR3 runs 14 residues. CDR3 sequence: CASSLVLMNTEAFF. The CDR3 DNA sequence: TGTGCCAGTAGTCTGGTACTCATGAACACTGAAGCTTTCTTT. The entire variable domain, with the rest obtained from reference TRBV19 and TRBJ1-1, is as follows: DGGITQSPKYLFRKEGQNVTLSCEQNLNHDAMYWYRQDPGQGLRLIYYSQIVNDFQKGDIAEGYSVSREKKESFPLTVTSAQKNPTAFYLCASSLVLMNTEAFFGQGTRLTVV.

In nucleotides, the CDR3 is TGTGCCAGTAGGGACGCGGGTTGGTTAACTGAAGCTTTCTTT. Its protein is CASRDAGWLTEAFF. This rearrangement joins TRBV19 to TRBJ1-1; no definite D call. The CDR3 has 14 amino acids. V lost 6 bases and J lost 5, with 16 bases in between. Looked up from germline, CDR1 is LNHDA and CDR2 is SQIVND (reference sequence).

The CDR3 coding sequence is TGTGCCAGCAGCTTACAGAACAATTCACCCCTCCACTTT. Its translation is CASSLQNNSPLHF. V usage is TRBV7-3 and J usage is TRBJ1-6, with D unclear. Germline CDR1 reads SGHTA; CDR2 reads FQGTGA. The CDR3 loop spans 13 amino acids. V shed 2 bases and J shed 7 bases, with 6 bases lying between them. Full variable domain (rest looked up from reference TRBV7-3 and TRBJ1-6): GAGVSQTPSNKVTEKGKYVELRCDPISGHTALYWYRQSLGQGPEFLIYFQGTGAADDSGLPNDRFFAVRPEGSVSTLKIQRTERGDSAVYLCASSLQNNSPLHFGNGTRLTVT.

The V call is TRBV5-5, the J call TRBJ1-1; D perhaps matches TRBD1 (5 bases). V lost 0 bases to trimming and J lost 5 bases, with 14 bases between them. Germline V lookup: CDR1 SGHKS, CDR2 YYEKEE (reference sequence). The CDR3 is 15 amino acids. Written as DNA, the CDR3 is TGTGCCAGCAGCTTGGCTCAGGCCGGGGGTACTGAAGCTTTCTTT. It is translated as CASSLAQAGGTEAFF.

This clone came up a few times. The chain uses TRBV6-5 and TRBJ1-2, with 9 bases aligning to TRBD1. Germline assignment: CDR1 MNHEY and CDR2 SVGAGI. The junction had 6 bases not matched to a gene; V was cut back by 6 bases and J by 1 base. The CDR3 loop spans 15 amino acids. The CDR3 sequence: CASRADRGVNYGYTF. In nucleotides, the CDR3 is TGTGCCAGCAGGGCGGACAGGGGAGTTAACTATGGCTACACCTTC.

This chain connects TRBV6-5 to TRBJ1-1; possible D gene TRBD1, 5 bases. The CDR3 is 15 amino acids. V was shortened by 6 bases and J by 3 bases, with 17 bases between the two germline ends. Germline V lookup: CDR1 MNHEY, CDR2 SVGAGI. Here the CDR3 DNA reads TGTGCCAGCAGGACAGCGATCGCCGGGTACACTGAAGCTTTCTTT. Encoded protein: CASRTAIAGYTEAFF.

V usage is TRBV9 and J usage is TRBJ2-1; D might be TRBD1 (5 bases). V lost 0 bases and J 9 bases, leaving 13 bases between the germline ends. Looked up from germline, CDR1 is SGDLS and CDR2 is YYNGEE. This CDR3 region has 14 residues. The DNA for the CDR3 is TGTGCCAGCAGCGTAGTGGTGACAGCGACTGAGCAGTTCTTC. Its translation: CASSVVVTATEQFF. Supplemented by reference TRBV9 and TRBJ2-1, the full variable domain reads DSGVTQTPKHLITATGQRVTLRCSPRSGDLSVYWYQQSLDQGLQFLIQYYNGEERAKGNILERFSAQQFPDLHSELNLSSLELGDSALYFCASSVVVTATEQFFGPGTRLTVL.

The gene calls are TRBV4-2 and TRBJ1-1; 7 bases line up with TRBD1. Trimming at V came to 1 base and at J to 0 bases, leaving 5 bases not matched to a gene. The CDR3 extends over 16 amino acids. Germline values: CDR1 LGHNA, CDR2 YNFKEQ. The CDR3 protein is CASSQVNRGMNTEAFF. The CDR3 bases are TGTGCCAGCAGCCAAGTTAACAGGGGTATGAACACTGAAGCTTTCTTT.

The CDR3 region has the DNA TGCGCCAGCAGCCAGGGACAGATAGACTATGGCTACACCTTC. The encoded protein is CASSQGQIDYGYTF. The chain is built from TRBV5-1 and TRBJ1-2; TRBD1 aligns across 7 bases. This CDR3 has 14 amino acids. J was trimmed by 3 bases and V by 4 bases; bases with no gene match: 6. Germline lookup yields CDR1 SGHRS and CDR2 YFSETQ.

V and J are TRBV3-1 (or the pseudogene TRBV3-2) and TRBJ1-1; TRBD1 agrees at 8 bases. After removal of 3 bases from V and 7 bases from J, the junction contained 10 bases not matched to a gene. Germline values: CDR1 LGHDT, CDR2 YNNKEL (reference sequence). The CDR3 extends over 15 amino acids. CDR3 in amino acids: CASSHLPGGGGEAFF. CDR3 DNA: TGTGCCAGCAGCCACCTACCAGGGGGCGGCGGTGAAGCTTTCTTT.

The chain joins TRBV6-5 to TRBJ1-1; 7 bases are shared with TRBD1. CDR1 is MNHEY, CDR2 SVGAGI, per germline. The CDR3 length is 15 residues. With V trimmed by 4 bases and J by 0 bases, 5 bases remained unmatched. The CDR3 here is CASSSGQVMNTEAFF. CDR3 in DNA: TGTGCCAGCAGTTCCGGACAGGTGATGAACACTGAAGCTTTCTTT.

This rearrangement joins TRBV3-1 (or the pseudogene TRBV3-2) to TRBJ1-4, with D possibly TRBD1 on 5 matching bases. The length of the CDR3 is 16 residues. CDR1 is LGHDT, CDR2 YNNKEL, per germline (reference sequence). V was cut by 3 bases and J by 5 bases, with 16 bases left in between. The CDR3 reads CASSHYARGVNEKLFF. The CDR3 DNA reads as TGTGCCAGCAGCCATTACGCTCGGGGGGTCAATGAAAAACTGTTTTTT.

The gene calls are TRBV5-1 and TRBJ1-1; maybe TRBD1 (5 bases). CDR3 length equals 15 residues. Per germline, CDR1 SGHRS and CDR2 YFSETQ. Between the trimmed V and J ends, which lost 3 bases and 1 base, there was a span of 13 bases. This chain's CDR3 is CASSWGGARNTEAFF. CDR3 DNA: TGCGCCAGCAGCTGGGGTGGGGCAAGGAACACTGAAGCTTTCTTT.

The J gene is TRBJ1-4, the V gene TRBV14; possibly TRBD1 for D (5 bases). CDR3 length: 18 amino acids. The germline V gene encodes CDR1 SGHDN and CDR2 FVKESK. V was pared by 1 base and J by 0 bases, with 15 bases between. In nucleotides, the CDR3 is TGTGCCAGCAGCCAAGTAGCGGGGCGCCCCGCAACTAATGAAAAACTGTTTTTT. Protein sequence: CASSQVAGRPATNEKLFF.

The V call is TRBV10-2, the J call TRBJ2-2; D uncertain. CDR1 and CDR2 (germline): WSHSY, SAAADI. The CDR3 has 15 amino acids. With 3 bases removed from V and 0 bases from J, the gap between germline ends came to 8 bases. DNA for the CDR3: TGCGCCAGCAGTGATCTCTTTTCGAACACCGGGGAGCTGTTTTTT. It is translated as CASSDLFSNTGELFF.